This T cell receptor beta chain was captured by sequencing in a study of T cell repertoires in cytomegalovirus infection. Study-wide context: In the study, CMV epitopes included recently identified HLA-C-restricted and well-studied HLA-B-restricted ones. Matching HLA type, along with CMV infection, was indicated by public TCR beta signatures. General study results and limits: Dominating the ex vivo response were HLA-C-restricted CMV-specific TCR beta clonotypes. CMV carriers with the relevant HLA were identified by cumulative public TCR beta family frequency.

One entry per CDR3 protein results from TCRdb running MiXCR on the reads. The sample carries about 770,000 distinct CDR3 sequences, 25% to 30% recorded once. Germline CDR1 is SGHVS and CDR2 is FQNEAQ. J was trimmed by 5 bases and V by 4 bases; bases with no gene match: 19. The CDR3 loop spans 19 amino acids. With respect to this clonotype: Its antigen is unidentified.

Material: cultured CD8+ T cells from PBMCs, obtained from culture after CMV antigen stimulation. V gene TRBV7-8 combines with J gene TRBJ2-1, with TRBD1 identical over 8 bases. The TCR sequence derives from a human donor in good health (CMV status not recorded). Some clones in this sample may be carry-over from other donors' samples. CDR3 sequence reads: CASSSRGRWVLTDDNEQFF. CDR3 DNA sequence: TGTGCCAGCAGCTCCAGGGGGCGGTGGGTCCTCACCGATGACAATGAGCAGTTCTTC.